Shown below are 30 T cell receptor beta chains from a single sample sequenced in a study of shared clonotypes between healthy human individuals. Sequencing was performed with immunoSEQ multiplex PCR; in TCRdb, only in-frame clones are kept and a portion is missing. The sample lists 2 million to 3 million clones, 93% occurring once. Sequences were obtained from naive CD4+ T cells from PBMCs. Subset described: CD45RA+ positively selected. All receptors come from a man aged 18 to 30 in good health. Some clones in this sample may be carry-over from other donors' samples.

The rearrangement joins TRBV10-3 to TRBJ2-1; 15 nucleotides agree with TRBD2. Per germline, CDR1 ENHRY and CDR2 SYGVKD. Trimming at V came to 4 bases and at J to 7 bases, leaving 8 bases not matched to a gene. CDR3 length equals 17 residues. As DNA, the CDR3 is TGTGCCATCAGTGGGACTAGCGGGAGGGCCTTACCGAATGAGCAGTTCTTC. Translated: CAISGTSGRALPNEQFF.

CDR3 amino acids: CASSSGQGTSDTQYF. CDR3 nucleotide sequence: TGTGCCAGCAGCTCGGGACAGGGGACTTCAGATACGCAGTATTTT. The chain recombines TRBV6-5 with TRBJ2-3, with 10 bases that match TRBD1. J gave up 4 bases and V 6 bases, and 7 bases lay outside the gene matches. The CDR3 spans 15 residues. Germline V lookup: CDR1 MNHEY, CDR2 SVGAGI.

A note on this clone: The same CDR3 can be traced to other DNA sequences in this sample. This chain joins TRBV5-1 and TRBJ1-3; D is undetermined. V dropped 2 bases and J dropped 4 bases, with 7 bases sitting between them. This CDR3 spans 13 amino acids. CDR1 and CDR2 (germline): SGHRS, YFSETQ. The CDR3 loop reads CASSLDIGNTIYF. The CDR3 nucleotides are TGCGCCAGCAGCTTAGATATCGGAAACACCATATATTTT. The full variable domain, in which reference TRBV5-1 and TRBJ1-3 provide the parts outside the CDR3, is KAGVTQTPRYLIKTRGQQVTLSCSPISGHRSVSWYQQTPGQGLQFLFEYFSETQRNKGNFPGRFSGRQFSNSRSEMNVSTLELGDSALYLCASSLDIGNTIYFGEGSWLTVV.

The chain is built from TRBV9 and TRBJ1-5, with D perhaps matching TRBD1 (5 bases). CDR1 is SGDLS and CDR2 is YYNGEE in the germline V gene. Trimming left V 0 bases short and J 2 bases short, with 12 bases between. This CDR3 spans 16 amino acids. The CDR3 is CASSVDSGGGNQPQHF. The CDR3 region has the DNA TGTGCCAGCAGCGTAGATAGCGGAGGGGGCAATCAGCCCCAGCATTTT.

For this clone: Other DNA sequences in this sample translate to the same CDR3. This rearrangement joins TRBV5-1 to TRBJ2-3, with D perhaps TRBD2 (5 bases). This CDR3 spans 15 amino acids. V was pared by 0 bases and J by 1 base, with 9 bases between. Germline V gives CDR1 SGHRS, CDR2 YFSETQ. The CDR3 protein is CASSLVVGGTDTQYF. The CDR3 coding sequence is TGCGCCAGCAGCTTGGTCGTCGGGGGCACAGATACGCAGTATTTT.

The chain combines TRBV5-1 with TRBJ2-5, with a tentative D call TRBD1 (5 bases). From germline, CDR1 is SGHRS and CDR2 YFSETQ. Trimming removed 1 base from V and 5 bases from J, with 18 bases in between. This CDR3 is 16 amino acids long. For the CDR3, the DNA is TGCGCCAGCAGCTTGAGGGATGGGGCCCCATGGGAGACCCAGTACTTC. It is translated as CASSLRDGAPWETQYF.

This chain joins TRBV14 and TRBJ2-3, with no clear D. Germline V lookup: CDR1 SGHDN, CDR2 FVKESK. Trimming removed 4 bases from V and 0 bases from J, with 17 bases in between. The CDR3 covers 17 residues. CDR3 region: CASSPYWADISTDTQYF. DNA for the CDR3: TGTGCCAGCAGCCCGTACTGGGCGGATATTAGCACAGATACGCAGTATTTT.

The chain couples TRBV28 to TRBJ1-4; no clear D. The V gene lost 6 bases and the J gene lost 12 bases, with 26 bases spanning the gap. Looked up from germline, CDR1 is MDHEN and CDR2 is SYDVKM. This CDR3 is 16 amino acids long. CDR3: CASSSSSRLPAAELFF. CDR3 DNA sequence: TGTGCCAGCAGCTCCTCTTCTCGACTGCCAGCGGCGGAACTGTTTTTT.

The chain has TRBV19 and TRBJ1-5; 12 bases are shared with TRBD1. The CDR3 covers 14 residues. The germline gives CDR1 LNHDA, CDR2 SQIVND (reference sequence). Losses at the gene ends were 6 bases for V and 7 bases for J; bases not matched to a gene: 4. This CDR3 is CASSGTGGGQPQHF. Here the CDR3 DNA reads TGTGCCAGTAGCGGGACAGGGGGCGGCCAGCCCCAGCATTTT.

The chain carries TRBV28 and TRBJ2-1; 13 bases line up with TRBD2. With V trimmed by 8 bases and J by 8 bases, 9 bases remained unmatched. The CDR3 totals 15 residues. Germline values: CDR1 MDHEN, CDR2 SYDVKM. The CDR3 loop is CASVSGTSGMDEQFF. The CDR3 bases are TGTGCCAGCGTCTCCGGGACTAGCGGGATGGATGAGCAGTTCTTC.

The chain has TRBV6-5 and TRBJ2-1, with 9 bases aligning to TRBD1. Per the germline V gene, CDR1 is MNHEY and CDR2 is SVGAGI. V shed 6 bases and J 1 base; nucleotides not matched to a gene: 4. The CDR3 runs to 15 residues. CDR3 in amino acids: CASRGDRASYNEQFF. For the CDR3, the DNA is TGTGCCAGCAGGGGGGACAGGGCGTCCTACAATGAGCAGTTCTTC.

In DNA form, the CDR3 reads TGTGCCAGCAGACAGGGCGCAGCGCAGTACTTC. Amino acid sequence: CASRQGAAQYF. J is TRBJ2-5 and V is TRBV6-5, with D possibly matching TRBD1 (6 bases). The length of the CDR3 is 11 residues. V was clipped by 6 bases and J by 11 bases, with 13 bases between them. Germline loops: CDR1 MNHEY, CDR2 SVGAGI.

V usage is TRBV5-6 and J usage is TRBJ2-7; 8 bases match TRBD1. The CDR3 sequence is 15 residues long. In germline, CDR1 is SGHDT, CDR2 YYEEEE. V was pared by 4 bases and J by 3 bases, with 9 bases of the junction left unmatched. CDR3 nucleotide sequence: TGTGCCAGCAGCACAGCCGGGACAGGTGGCTACGAGCAGTACTTC. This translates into CASSTAGTGGYEQYF.

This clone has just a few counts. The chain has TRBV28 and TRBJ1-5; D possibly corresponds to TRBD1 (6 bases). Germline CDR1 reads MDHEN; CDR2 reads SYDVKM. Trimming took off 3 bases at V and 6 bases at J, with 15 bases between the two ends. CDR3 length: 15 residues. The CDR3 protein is CASSFGRGAGQPQHF. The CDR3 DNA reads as TGTGCCAGCAGTTTTGGACGGGGGGCGGGTCAGCCCCAGCATTTT.

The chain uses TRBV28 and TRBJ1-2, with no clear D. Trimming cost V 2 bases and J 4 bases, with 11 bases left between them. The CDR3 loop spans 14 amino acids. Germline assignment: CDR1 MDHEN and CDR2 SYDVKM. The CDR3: CASSLVRAIYGYTF. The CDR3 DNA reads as TGTGCCAGCAGTTTAGTCCGTGCGATCTATGGCTACACCTTC.

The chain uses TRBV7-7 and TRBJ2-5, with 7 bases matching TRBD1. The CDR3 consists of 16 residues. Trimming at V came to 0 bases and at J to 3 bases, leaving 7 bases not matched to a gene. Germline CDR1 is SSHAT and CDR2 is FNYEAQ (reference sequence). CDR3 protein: CASSLARSGGEETQYF. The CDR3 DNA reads TGTGCCAGCAGCTTAGCTCGGTCAGGGGGAGAAGAGACCCAGTACTTC. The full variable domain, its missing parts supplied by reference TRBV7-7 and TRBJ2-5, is GAGVSQSPRYKVTKRGQDVTLRCDPISSHATLYWYQQALGQGPEFLTYFNYEAQPDKSGLPSDRFSAERPEGSISTLTIQRTEQRDSAMYRCASSLARSGGEETQYFGPGTRLLVL.

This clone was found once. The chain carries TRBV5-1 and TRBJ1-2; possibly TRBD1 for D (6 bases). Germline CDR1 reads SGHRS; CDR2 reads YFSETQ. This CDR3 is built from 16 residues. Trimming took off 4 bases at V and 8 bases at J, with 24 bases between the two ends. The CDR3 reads CASSQPTVGAREGYTF. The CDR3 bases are TGCGCCAGCAGCCAACCAACAGTGGGGGCCCGGGAGGGCTACACCTTC.

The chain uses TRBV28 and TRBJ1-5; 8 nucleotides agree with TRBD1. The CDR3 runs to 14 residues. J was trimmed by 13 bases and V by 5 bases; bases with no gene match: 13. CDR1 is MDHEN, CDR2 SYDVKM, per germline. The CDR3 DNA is TGTGCCAGCAGTCTCTGGTATGACAGGGGCTTTCAGCATTTT. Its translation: CASSLWYDRGFQHF. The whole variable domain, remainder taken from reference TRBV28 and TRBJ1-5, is DVKVTQSSRYLVKRTGEKVFLECVQDMDHENMFWYRQDPGLGLRLIYFSYDVKMKEKGDIPEGYSVSREKKERFSLILESASTNQTSMYLCASSLWYDRGFQHFGDGTRLSIL.

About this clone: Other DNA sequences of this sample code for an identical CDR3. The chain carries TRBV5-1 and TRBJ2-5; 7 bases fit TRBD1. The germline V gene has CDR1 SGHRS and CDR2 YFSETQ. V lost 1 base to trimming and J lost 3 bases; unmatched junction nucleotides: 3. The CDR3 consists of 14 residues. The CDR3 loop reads CASSLLTGEETQYF. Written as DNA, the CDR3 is TGCGCCAGCAGCTTGCTCACAGGGGAAGAGACCCAGTACTTC.

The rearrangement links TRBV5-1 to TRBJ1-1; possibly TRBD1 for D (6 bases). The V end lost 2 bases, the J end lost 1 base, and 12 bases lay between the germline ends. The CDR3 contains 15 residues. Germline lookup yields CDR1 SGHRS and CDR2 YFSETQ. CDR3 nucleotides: TGCGCCAGCAGCTTCCTGACACAGGGGAACACTGAAGCTTTCTTT. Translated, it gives CASSFLTQGNTEAFF.

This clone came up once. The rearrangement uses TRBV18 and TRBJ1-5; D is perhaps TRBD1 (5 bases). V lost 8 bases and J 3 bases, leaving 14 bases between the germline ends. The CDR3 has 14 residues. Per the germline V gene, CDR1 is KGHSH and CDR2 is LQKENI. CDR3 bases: TGTGCCAGCGGGGGGGGAGGAACCAATCAGCCCCAGCATTTT. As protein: CASGGGGTNQPQHF.

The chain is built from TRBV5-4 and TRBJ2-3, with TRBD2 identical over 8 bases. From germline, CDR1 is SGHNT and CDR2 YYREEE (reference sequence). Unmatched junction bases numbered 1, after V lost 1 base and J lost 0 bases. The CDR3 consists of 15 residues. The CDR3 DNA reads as TGTGCCAGCAGCTTGCCTAGCGGGAGCACAGATACGCAGTATTTT. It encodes CASSLPSGSTDTQYF.

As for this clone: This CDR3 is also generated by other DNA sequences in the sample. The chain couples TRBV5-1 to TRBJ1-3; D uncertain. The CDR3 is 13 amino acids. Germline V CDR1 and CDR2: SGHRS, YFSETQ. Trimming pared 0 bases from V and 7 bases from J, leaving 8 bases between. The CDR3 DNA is TGCGCCAGCAGCTTGGGGGCCGGGAACACCATATATTTT. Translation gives CASSLGAGNTIYF.

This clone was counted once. The CDR3 nucleotides read TGTGCCAGCAGTTTGCCTAGGACTAGCGGGTTTAATGAGCAGTTCTTC. Its translation is CASSLPRTSGFNEQFF. The V call is TRBV27, the J call TRBJ2-1; 11 positions match TRBD2. Germline V gene sequence: CDR1 MNHEY, CDR2 SMNVEV (reference sequence). CDR3 length: 16 amino acids. The junction had 8 bases not matched to a gene; V was cut back by 3 bases and J by 7 bases.

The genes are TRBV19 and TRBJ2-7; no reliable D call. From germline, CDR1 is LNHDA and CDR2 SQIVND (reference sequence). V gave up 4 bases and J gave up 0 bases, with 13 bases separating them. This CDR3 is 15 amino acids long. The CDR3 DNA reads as TGTGCCAGTAGTAAAGGGTTCCCCGGCTCCTACGAGCAGTACTTC. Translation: CASSKGFPGSYEQYF.

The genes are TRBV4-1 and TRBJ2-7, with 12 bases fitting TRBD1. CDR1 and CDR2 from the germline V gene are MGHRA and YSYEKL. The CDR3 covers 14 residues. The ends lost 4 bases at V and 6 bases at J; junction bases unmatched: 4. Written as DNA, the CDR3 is TGCGCCAGCAGCCTGGGACAGGGGGCGGGCGAGCAGTACTTC. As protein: CASSLGQGAGEQYF.

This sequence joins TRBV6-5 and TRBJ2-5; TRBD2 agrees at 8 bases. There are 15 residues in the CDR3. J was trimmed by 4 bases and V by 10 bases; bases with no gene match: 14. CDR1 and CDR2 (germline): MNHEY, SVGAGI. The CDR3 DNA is TGTGCCATCCGCCGGGGGGGCGGGGGAGGAGAGACCCAGTACTTC. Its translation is CAIRRGGGGGETQYF.

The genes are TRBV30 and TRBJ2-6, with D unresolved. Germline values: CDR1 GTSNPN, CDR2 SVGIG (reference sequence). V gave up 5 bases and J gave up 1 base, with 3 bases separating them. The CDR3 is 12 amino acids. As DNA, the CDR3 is TGTGCCTGGGCGTCTGGGGCCAACGTCCTGACTTTC. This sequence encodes CAWASGANVLTF.

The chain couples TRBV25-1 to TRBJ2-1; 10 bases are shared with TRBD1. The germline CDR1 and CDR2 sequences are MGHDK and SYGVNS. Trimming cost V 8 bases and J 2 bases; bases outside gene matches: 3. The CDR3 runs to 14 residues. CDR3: CASRGTGAYNEQFF. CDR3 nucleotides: TGTGCCAGCCGGGGGACAGGGGCCTACAATGAGCAGTTCTTC.

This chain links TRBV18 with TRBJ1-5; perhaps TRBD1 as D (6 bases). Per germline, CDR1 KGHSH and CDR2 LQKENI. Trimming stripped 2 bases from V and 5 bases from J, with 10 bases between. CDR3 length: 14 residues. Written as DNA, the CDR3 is TGTGCCAGCTCACCAGTAGGGGGGGATCAGCCCCAGCATTTT. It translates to CASSPVGGDQPQHF.